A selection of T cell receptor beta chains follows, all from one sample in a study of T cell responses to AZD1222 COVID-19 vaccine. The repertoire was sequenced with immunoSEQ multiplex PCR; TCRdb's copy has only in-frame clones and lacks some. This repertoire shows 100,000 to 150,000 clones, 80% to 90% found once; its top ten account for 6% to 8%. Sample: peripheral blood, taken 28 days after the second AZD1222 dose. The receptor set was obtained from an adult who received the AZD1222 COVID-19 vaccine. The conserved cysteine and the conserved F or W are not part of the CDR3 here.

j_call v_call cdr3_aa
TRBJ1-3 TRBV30 AWTYWAGNTIY
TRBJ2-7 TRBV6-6 ASSQPPKTSGRVNEQY
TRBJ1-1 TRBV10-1 ARKIIRGKAF
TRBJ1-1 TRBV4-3 ASSPFRDSPEAF
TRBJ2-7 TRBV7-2 ASSLVIGQGRGEQY
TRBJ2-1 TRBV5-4 ASSLGQASSYNEQF
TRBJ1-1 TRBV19 ASSIWGRSGSQAF
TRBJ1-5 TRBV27 ASSLLPGQPQH
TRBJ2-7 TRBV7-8 ASRPGRTADYEQY
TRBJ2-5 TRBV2 ASNELGEGTQY
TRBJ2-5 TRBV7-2 ASSLLQETQY
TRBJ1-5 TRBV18 ASSPDRGNQPQH
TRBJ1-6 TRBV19 ASSTGQHNSPLH
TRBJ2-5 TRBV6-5 ASRGRGSQETQY
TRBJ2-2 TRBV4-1 ASKVAGGPKPLAGELF
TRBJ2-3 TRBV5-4 ASSLRRAADTQY
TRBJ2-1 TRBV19 ASSPRTGGVYGEQF
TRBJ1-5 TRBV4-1 ASSQGPARGFDNQPQH
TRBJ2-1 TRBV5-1 ASSLPRGLPPQRSYNEQF
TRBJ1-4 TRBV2 ASRRGGTGLTTNEKLF
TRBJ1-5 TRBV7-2 ASSPDSFNQPQH
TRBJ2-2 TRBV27 ASSTGGELF
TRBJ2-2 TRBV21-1 ASSKGLGRKTGELF
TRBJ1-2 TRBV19 ASIDVGQHYGYT
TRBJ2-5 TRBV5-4 ASSLGEAVTETQY
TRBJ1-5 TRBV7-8 ASSSGTGRNQPQH
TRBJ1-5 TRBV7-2 ASSLGGTGMHQPQH